This is a list of T cell receptor beta chains from one sample in a study of glioma-infiltrating T cells after dendritic cell vaccination. Here immunoSEQ multiplex PCR was the method, and the copy in TCRdb shows in-frame clones only, minus some. The sample has roughly 100,000 clones, 80% to 90% seen once. The sample here was blood, taken before dendritic cell vaccination. Receptors originate from a human donor with glioblastoma. Each CDR3 is given with its conserved first and last residue. A D gene is named only where the DNA matches it firmly. Clone size is not always given. Where it is, it says once, few, many or a class for expanded clones.

D	V	size	J	CDR3	DNA
TRBD2	TRBV18	NA	TRBJ2-1	CASSRSGGARNEQFF	TGTGCCAGCTCACGTAGCGGGGGAGCGAGGAATGAGCAGTTCTTC
NA	TRBV5-1	NA	TRBJ2-1	CASSLGGQTYNEQFF	TGCGCCAGCAGCTTGGGGGGGCAAACCTACAATGAGCAGTTCTTC
TRBD1	TRBV7-9	once	TRBJ1-2	CASTPGTGITYGYTF	TGTGCCAGCACACCCGGGACAGGGATTACCTATGGCTACACCTTC
NA	TRBV30	NA	TRBJ1-1	CAWSHPTMNTEAFF	TGTGCCTGGAGTCACCCAACTATGAACACTGAAGCTTTCTTT
NA	TRBV7-6	once	TRBJ1-6	CASSLDGTNSPLHF	TGTGCCAGCAGCTTAGACGGTACTAATTCACCCCTCCACTTT
NA	TRBV4-3	NA	TRBJ2-5	CASSQDSTGVETQYF	TGCGCCAGCAGCCAAGATTCGACCGGGGTCGAGACCCAGTACTTC
TRBD2	TRBV11-3	NA	TRBJ2-5	CASAERGVQETQYF	TGTGCCAGCGCGGAACGGGGGGTACAAGAGACCCAGTACTTC
NA	TRBV5-1	NA	TRBJ2-3	CASSLHREEGDTQYF	TGCGCCAGCAGCTTACACAGGGAAGAAGGAGATACGCAGTATTTT
TRBD2	TRBV7-3	NA	TRBJ2-4	CASSLKGGDAGDIQYF	TGTGCCAGCAGCTTAAAAGGTGGGGACGCGGGGGACATTCAGTACTTC
NA	TRBV6-5	NA	TRBJ2-1	CASRDTYPSEQFF	TGTGCCAGCCGGGACACCTATCCCTCTGAGCAGTTCTTC